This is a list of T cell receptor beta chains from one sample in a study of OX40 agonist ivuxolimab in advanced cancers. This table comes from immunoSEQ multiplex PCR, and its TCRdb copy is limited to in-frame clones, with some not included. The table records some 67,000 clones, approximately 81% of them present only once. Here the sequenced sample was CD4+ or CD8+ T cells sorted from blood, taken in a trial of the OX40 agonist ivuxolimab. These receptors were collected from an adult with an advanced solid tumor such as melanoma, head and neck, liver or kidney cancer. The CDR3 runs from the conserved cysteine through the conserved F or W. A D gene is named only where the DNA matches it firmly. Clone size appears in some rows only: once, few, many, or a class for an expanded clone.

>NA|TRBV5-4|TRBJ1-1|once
CASSTGQNTEAFF
TGTGCCAGCAGCACGGGACAGAACACTGAAGCTTTCTTT
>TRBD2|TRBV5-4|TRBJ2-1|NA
CASSLSTRAGRNEQFF
TGTGCCAGCAGCCTATCTACTCGAGCGGGGCGGAATGAGCAGTTCTTC
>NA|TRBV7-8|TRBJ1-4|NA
CASSSKRWGANEKLFF
TGTGCCAGCAGCTCCAAAAGGTGGGGGGCTAATGAAAAACTGTTTTTT
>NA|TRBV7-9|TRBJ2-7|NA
CASSLIQGVPEQYF
TGTGCCAGCAGCTTAATACAGGGAGTCCCCGAGCAGTACTTC
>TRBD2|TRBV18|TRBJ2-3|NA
CASSPFPSGGGTDTQYF
TGTGCCAGCTCACCATTCCCTAGCGGGGGGGGAACAGATACGCAGTATTTT
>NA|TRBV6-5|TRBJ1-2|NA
CAGYLTGRGYTF
TGTGCCGGATACTTAACGGGGCGCGGCTACACCTTC
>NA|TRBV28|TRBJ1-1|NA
CASVRGDRNTEAFF
TGTGCCAGCGTCCGGGGCGACAGGAACACTGAAGCTTTCTTT
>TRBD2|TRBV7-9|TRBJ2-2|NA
CASSLGTSGNTGELFF
TGTGCCAGCAGCCTGGGGACTAGCGGGAACACCGGGGAGCTGTTTTTT
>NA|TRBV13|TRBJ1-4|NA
CASTRAQGDEKLFF
TGTGCCAGCACCCGGGCCCAAGGGGACGAAAAACTGTTTTTT
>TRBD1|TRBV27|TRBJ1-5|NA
CASSETGSYSNQPQHF
TGTGCCAGCAGCGAGACAGGGTCCTATAGCAATCAGCCCCAGCATTTT
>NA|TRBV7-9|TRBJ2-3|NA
CASLSWGADTQYF
TGTGCCAGCCTCAGTTGGGGGGCGGATACGCAGTATTTT
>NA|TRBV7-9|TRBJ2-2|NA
CASSPDNTGELFF
TGTGCCAGCAGCCCGGATAACACCGGGGAGCTGTTTTTT
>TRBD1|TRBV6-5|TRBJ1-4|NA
CASSYSQGVNEKLFF
TGTGCCAGCAGTTACTCGCAGGGGGTCAATGAAAAACTGTTTTTT
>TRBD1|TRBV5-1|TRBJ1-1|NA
CASRQGVSEAFF
TGCGCCAGCAGACAGGGGGTCTCTGAAGCTTTCTTT
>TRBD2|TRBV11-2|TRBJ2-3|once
CASSRTSGRTDTQYF
TGTGCCAGCAGCCGGACTAGCGGGAGAACAGATACGCAGTATTTT
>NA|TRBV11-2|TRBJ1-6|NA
CASSLNRVHNSPLHF
TGTGCCAGCAGCTTAAACAGGGTACACAATTCACCCCTCCACTTT
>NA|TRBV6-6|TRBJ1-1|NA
CASSYSKGAGAFF
TGTGCCAGCAGTTACTCGAAAGGGGCCGGAGCTTTCTTT
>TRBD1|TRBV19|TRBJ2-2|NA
CASSLDRTGELFF
TGTGCCAGTAGCCTGGACAGGACCGGGGAGCTGTTTTTT
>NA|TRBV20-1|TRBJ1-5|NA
CTGGAQPQHF
TGCACCGGGGGGGCACAGCCCCAGCATTTT
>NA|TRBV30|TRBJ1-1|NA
CAWSVGLGVNTEAFF
TGTGCCTGGAGTGTAGGGCTAGGGGTGAACACTGAAGCTTTCTTT
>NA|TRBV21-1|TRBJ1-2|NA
CASSPDDRGRIYGYTF
TGTGCCAGCAGCCCTGACGACAGGGGGCGTATCTATGGCTACACCTTC
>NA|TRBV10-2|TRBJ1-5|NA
CASSLGQNNQPQHF
TGCGCCAGCAGCCTCGGACAGAACAATCAGCCCCAGCATTTT
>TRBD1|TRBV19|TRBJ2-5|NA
CASSDRGQETQYF
TGTGCCAGTAGCGACAGGGGGCAGGAGACCCAGTACTTC
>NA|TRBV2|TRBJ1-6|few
CASSEGAGYNSPLHF
TGTGCCAGCAGTGAAGGGGCAGGTTATAATTCACCCCTCCACTTT
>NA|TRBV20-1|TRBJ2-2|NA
CSVGFTGELFF
TGCAGTGTGGGGTTCACCGGGGAGCTGTTTTTT
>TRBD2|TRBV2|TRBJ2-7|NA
CASSDLAGFREQYF
TGTGCCAGCAGTGACCTAGCGGGCTTTAGGGAGCAGTACTTC
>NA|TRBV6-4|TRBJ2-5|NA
CASSAVKETQYF
TGTGCCAGCAGTGCCGTAAAAGAGACCCAGTACTTC
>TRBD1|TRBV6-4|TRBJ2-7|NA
CASGDRGSYEQYF
TGTGCCAGCGGAGACAGGGGCTCCTACGAGCAGTACTTC
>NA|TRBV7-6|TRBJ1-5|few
CASSSAGEQPQHF
TGTGCCAGCAGCTCCGCAGGGGAGCAGCCCCAGCATTTT
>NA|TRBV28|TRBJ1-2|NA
CASRVTGADGYTF
TGTGCCAGCAGGGTGACCGGGGCCGATGGCTACACCTTC
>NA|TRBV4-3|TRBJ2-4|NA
CASSQEGGNIQYF
TGCGCCAGCAGCCAAGAGGGGGGAAACATTCAGTACTTC
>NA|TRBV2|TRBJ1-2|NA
CASTREGGYGYTF
TGTGCCAGCACCAGGGAGGGAGGCTATGGCTACACCTTC
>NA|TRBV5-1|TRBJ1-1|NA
CASSLVGGGGTEAFF
TGCGCCAGCAGCTTGGTAGGGGGAGGAGGTACTGAAGCTTTCTTT
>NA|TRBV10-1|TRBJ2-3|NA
CASSESGRTDTQYF
TGCGCCAGCAGTGAGTCGGGAAGGACAGATACGCAGTATTTT
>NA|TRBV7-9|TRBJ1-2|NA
CASSQSEARVYGYTF
TGTGCCAGCAGCCAAAGCGAGGCCCGGGTGTATGGCTACACCTTC
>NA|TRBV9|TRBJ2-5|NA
CASSPPGGGKTQYF
TGTGCCAGCAGCCCGCCGGGGGGCGGCAAGACCCAGTACTTC
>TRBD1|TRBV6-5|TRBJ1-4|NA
CASSSTGATNEKLFF
TGTGCCAGCAGTTCAACAGGGGCAACTAATGAAAAACTGTTTTTT
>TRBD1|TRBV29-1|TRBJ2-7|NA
CSVEVQGSYYEQYF
TGCAGCGTTGAAGTACAGGGGAGTTACTACGAGCAGTACTTC
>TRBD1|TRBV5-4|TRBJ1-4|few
CASSLGDRGEKLFF
TGTGCCAGCAGCTTGGGGGACAGGGGTGAAAAACTGTTTTTT
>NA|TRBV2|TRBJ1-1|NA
CASRETGITEAFF
TGTGCCAGCAGGGAGACTGGGATCACTGAAGCTTTCTTT
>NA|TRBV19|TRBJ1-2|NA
CASSIVPGSGYGYTF
TGTGCCAGTAGTATAGTCCCGGGGTCGGGGTATGGCTACACCTTC
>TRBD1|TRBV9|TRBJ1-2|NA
CASSAGTGGNYGYTF
TGTGCCAGCAGCGCCGGGACAGGGGGTAACTATGGCTACACCTTC
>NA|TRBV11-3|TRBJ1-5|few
CASSLSLSQPQHF
TGTGCCAGCAGCTTAAGCCTATCCCAGCCCCAGCATTTT
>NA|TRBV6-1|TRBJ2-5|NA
CASRRGNQETQYF
TGTGCCAGCCGACGGGGAAACCAAGAGACCCAGTACTTC
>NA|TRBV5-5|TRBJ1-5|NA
CASSLDRSNQPQHF
TGTGCCAGCAGCTTGGATCGATCAAATCAGCCCCAGCATTTT
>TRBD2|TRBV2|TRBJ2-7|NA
CASRDYYEQYF
TGTGCCAGCCGGGACTACTACGAGCAGTACTTC
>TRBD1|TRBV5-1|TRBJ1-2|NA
CASSPGDRGSGGYTF
TGCGCCAGCAGCCCGGGGGACAGGGGTAGTGGTGGCTACACCTTC
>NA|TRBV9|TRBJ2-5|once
CASKPGTQGTQYF
TGTGCCAGCAAACCAGGGACCCAGGGGACCCAGTACTTC
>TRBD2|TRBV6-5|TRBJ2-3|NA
CASSYGREQSPQYF
TGTGCCAGCAGTTACGGGCGGGAGCAAAGCCCGCAGTATTTT
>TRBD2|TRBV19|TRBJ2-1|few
CASSLKWGLAGYNEQFF
TGTGCCAGTAGTCTCAAATGGGGGCTAGCGGGATACAATGAGCAGTTCTTC
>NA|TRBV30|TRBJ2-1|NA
CAWRPRLNEQFF
TGTGCCTGGAGGCCCAGGTTGAATGAGCAGTTCTTC
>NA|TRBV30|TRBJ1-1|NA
CARSTGSREAFF
TGTGCCCGTTCTACAGGGAGTCGGGAAGCTTTCTTT
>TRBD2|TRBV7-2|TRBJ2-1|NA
CASSPEVGLAGNEQFF
TGTGCCAGCAGCCCCGAGGTAGGGCTAGCGGGCAATGAGCAGTTCTTC